Below are 3 T cell receptor beta chains sequenced from a single sample in a study of blood T cell repertoires in COVID-19. Using immunoSEQ multiplex PCR, the repertoire was profiled, and TCRdb retains in-frame clones only, with some absent. The sample gives about 260,000 clones, 75% to 90% of which show up once; about 4.5% is in the top ten. Material: peripheral blood. These receptors were taken from a man between 60 and 70 years old who had recovered from COVID-19.

V is TRBV20-1 and J is TRBJ1-3; D unclear. The V gene lost 6 bases and the J gene lost 2 bases, with 5 bases spanning the gap. The CDR3 runs 11 residues. The germline CDR1 and CDR2 sequences are DFQATT and SNEGSKA (reference sequence). The CDR3 region is CSAAPGNTIYF. The CDR3 DNA is TGCAGTGCCGCGCCTGGAAACACCATATATTTT.

The chain carries TRBV4-1 and TRBJ2-1; TRBD2 agrees at 9 bases. Germline V gene data show CDR1 as MGHRA and CDR2 as YSYEKL. The CDR3 sequence is 15 residues long. Trimming took 4 bases from V and 2 from J; bases not matched to a gene: 3. The CDR3 loop is CASSRTSGPYNEQFF. The CDR3 region has the DNA TGCGCCAGCAGCCGAACTAGCGGGCCCTACAATGAGCAGTTCTTC.

The chain couples TRBV6-1 to TRBJ1-1; TRBD1 matches 7 bases. This CDR3 is 16 amino acids long. V shed 4 bases, J shed 4 bases, and the junction held 12 bases outside the gene matches. Germline CDR1 and CDR2: MNHNS and SASEGT. The CDR3 DNA reads as TGTGCCAGCAGTGGAGTCAGGGGGGCAGCGCGCACTGAAGCTTTCTTT. It encodes CASSGVRGAARTEAFF.